This TCR beta chain originates from a study of beta chain features in type 1 diabetes. Study in general: Patients looked much like healthy donors when it came to age, gender and cell yields.

Study-wide results and limits: Type 1 diabetes patients had moderately but significantly shorter TCRB CDR3s in all four CD4+ subsets. Reduced insertions and increased deletions marked VDJ junctions in type 1 diabetes patients. Within the patient group, naive, central memory and Treg TCRB repertoires appeared more similar to each other than within healthy donors.

Using CD45RO/CCR7/CD25/CD127/CD95/CD27, CD4+ naive, central memory, regulatory and stem cell-like memory cells were sorted. Of note for this clone: Its antigen is not known.

As every portion of the isolated RNA was reverse transcribed, the sequencing read expressed TCRB transcripts. Sequencing used immunoSEQ multiplex PCR; TCRdb keeps in-frame clones, though not all of them. This table holds under 130,000 clones, around 30% found once. The CDR3 totals 15 residues. Germline V lookup: CDR1 SEHNR, CDR2 FQNEAQ (reference sequence). V lost 1 base and J lost 1, with 10 bases in between. The source of this sequence is a woman younger than 30 with type 1 diabetes. Sequenced input: central memory CD4+ T cells from blood. The V call is TRBV7-9, the J call TRBJ1-1; tentative D call: TRBD1 (5 bases). In nucleotides, the CDR3 is TGTGCCAGCAGCTTAGACTCGGGGGGGAACACTGAAGCTTTCTTT. Amino acids: CASSLDSGGNTEAFF.